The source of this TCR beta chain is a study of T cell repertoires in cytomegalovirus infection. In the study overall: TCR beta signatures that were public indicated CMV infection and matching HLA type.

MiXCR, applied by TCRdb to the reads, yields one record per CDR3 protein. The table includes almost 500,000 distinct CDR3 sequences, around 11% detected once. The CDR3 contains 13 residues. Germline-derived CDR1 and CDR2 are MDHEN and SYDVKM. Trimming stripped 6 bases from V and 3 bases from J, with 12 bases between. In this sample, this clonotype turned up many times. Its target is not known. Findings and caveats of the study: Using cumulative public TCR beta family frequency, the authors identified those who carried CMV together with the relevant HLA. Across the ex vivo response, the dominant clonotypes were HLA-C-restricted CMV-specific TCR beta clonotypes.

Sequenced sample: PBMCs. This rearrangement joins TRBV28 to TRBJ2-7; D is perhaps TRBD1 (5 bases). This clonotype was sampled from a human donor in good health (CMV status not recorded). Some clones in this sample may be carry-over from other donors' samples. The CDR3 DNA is TGTGCCAGCAGGGTCGACAGCAGCTACGAGCAGTACTTC. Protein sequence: CASRVDSSYEQYF.